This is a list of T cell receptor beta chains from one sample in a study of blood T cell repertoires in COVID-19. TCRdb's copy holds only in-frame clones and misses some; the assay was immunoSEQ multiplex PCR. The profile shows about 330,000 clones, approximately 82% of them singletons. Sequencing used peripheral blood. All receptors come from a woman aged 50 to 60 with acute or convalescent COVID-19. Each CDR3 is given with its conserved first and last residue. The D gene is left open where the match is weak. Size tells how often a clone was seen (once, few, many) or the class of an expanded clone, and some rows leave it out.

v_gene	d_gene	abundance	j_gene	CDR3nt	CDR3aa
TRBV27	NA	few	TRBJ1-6	TGTGCCAGCAGTTACGCGGGTCCCAAAAGTTCTTCACCCCTCCACTTT	CASSYAGPKSSSPLHF
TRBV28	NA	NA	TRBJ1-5	TGTGCCAGCAGTTTATTGAAAGCCCCTAGCAATCAGCCCCAGCATTTT	CASSLLKAPSNQPQHF
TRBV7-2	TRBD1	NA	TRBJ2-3	TGTGCCAGCAGCAGGGGGCTGACTAGCACAGATACGCAGTATTTT	CASSRGLTSTDTQYF
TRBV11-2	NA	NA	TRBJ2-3	TGTGCCAGCAGCTGGCGCGACCCCGGGGATACGCAGTATTTT	CASSWRDPGDTQYF
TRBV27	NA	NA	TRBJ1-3	TGTGCCAGCAGCCACAGGGCAACTGGAAACACCATATATTTT	CASSHRATGNTIYF
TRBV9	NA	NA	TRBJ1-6	TGTGCCAGCAGCGCAGGTGGAACAGGGAGCCAATCACCCCTCCACTTT	CASSAGGTGSQSPLHF
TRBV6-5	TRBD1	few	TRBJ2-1	TGTGCCAGCAGCTTCTCGACAGGGGGCTTCCATGAGCAGTTCTTC	CASSFSTGGFHEQFF
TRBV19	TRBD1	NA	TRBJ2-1	TGTGCCAGCCAGGGGGCCGGCTACAATGAGCAGTTCTTC	CASQGAGYNEQFF
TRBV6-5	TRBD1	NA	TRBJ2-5	TGTGCCAGCAGTACGACAGGGGGTTGGAAAGAGACCCAGTACTTC	CASSTTGGWKETQYF
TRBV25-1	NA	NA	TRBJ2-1	TGTGCCAGCACCCAACAAGGAGGCTACAATGAGCAGTTCTTC	CASTQQGGYNEQFF
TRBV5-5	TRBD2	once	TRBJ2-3	TGTGCCAGCTGGGATCCTAGCGGGGCTACAGATACGCAGTATTTT	CASWDPSGATDTQYF
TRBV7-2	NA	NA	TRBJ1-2	TGTGCCAGCAGCTTCTCCAGGGATTCTAACTATGGCTACACCTTC	CASSFSRDSNYGYTF
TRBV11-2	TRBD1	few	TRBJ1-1	TGTGCCAGCAGCCCCGGGACAGGGGGATTTAACACTGAAGCTTTCTTT	CASSPGTGGFNTEAFF
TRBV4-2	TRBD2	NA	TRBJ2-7	TGTGCCAGCAGCCAACCCACTAGCGAGCTACCCCCCTACGAGCAGTACTTC	CASSQPTSELPPYEQYF
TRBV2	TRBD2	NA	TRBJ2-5	TGTGCCAGCAGTGAAAGTGGTGGTGGGCTAGCGGGAGTAGAGACCCAGTACTTC	CASSESGGGLAGVETQYF
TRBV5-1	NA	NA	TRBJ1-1	TGCGCCAGCAGCTTGGCTACCGGGACAACCACTGAAGCTTTCTTT	CASSLATGTTTEAFF
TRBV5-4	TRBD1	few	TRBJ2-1	TGTGCCAGCAGCTTTGGGACAGGAGAAACTTACAATGAGCAGTTCTTC	CASSFGTGETYNEQFF
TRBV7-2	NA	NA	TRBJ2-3	TGTGCCAGCAGCTTCAGGGAAGAGGCAGATACGCAGTATTTT	CASSFREEADTQYF
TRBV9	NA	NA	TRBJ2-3	TGTGCCAGCAGCGTCTTACTCGGTACGCAGTATTTT	CASSVLLGTQYF
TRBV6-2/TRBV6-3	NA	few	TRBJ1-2	TGTGCCAGCAGTTACTTTCCGGGGATCTATGGCTACACCTTC	CASSYFPGIYGYTF